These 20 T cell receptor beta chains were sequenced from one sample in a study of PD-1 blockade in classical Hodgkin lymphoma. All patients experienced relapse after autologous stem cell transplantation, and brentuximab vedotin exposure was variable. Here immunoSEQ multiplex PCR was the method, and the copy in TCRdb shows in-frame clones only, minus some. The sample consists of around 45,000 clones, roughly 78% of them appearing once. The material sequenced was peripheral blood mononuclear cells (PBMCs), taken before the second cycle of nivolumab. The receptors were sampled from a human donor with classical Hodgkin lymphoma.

The CDR3 protein is CASSNQGLNEKLFF. For the CDR3, the DNA is TGTGCCAGCAGCAACCAGGGCCTGAATGAAAAACTGTTTTTT. The V and J genes are TRBV13 and TRBJ1-4, with D tentatively TRBD1 (5 bases). CDR3 length equals 14 residues. V was cut by 5 bases and J by 5 bases, with 12 bases left in between. The germline CDR1 and CDR2 sequences are PRHDT and FYEKMQ (reference sequence).

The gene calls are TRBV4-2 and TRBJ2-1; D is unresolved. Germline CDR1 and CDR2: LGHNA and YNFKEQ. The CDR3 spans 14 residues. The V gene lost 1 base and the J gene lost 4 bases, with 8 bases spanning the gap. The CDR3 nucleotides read TGTGCCAGCAGCCAAGTAGACGAGTACAATGAGCAGTTCTTC. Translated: CASSQVDEYNEQFF.

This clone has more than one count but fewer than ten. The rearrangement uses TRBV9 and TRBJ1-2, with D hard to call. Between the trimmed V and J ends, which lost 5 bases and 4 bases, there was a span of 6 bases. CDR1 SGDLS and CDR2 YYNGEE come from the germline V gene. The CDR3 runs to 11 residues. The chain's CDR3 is CASRRGYGYTF. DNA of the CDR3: TGTGCCAGCAGGCGCGGCTATGGCTACACCTTC.

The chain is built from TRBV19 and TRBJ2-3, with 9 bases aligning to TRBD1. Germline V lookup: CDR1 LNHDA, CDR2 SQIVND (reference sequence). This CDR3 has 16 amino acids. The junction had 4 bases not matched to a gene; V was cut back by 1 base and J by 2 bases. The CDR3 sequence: CASSIVGTGITDTQYF. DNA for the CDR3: TGTGCCAGTAGTATAGTGGGGACAGGGATCACAGATACGCAGTATTTT.

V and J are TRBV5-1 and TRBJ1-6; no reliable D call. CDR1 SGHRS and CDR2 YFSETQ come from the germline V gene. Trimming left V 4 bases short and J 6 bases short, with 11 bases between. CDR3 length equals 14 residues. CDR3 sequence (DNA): TGCGCCAGCAGCCACGGAGGAGTTAATTCACCCCTCCACTTT. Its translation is CASSHGGVNSPLHF.

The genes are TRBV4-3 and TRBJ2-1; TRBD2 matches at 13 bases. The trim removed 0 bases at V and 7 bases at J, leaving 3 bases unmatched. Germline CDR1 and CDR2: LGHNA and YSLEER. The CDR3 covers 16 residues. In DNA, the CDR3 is TGCGCCAGCAGCCAAGATTCGGGACTAGCGGGAAATGAGCAGTTCTTC. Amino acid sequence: CASSQDSGLAGNEQFF.

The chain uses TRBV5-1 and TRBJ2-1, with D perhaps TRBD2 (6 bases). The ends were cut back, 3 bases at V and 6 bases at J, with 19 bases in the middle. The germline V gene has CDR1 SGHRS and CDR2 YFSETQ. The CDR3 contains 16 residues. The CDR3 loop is CASSWAGAGSFNEQFF. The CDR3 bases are TGCGCCAGCAGCTGGGCTGGGGCGGGGAGTTTCAATGAGCAGTTCTTC. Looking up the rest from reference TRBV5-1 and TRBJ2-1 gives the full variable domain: KAGVTQTPRYLIKTRGQQVTLSCSPISGHRSVSWYQQTPGQGLQFLFEYFSETQRNKGNFPGRFSGRQFSNSRSEMNVSTLELGDSALYLCASSWAGAGSFNEQFFGPGTRLTVL.

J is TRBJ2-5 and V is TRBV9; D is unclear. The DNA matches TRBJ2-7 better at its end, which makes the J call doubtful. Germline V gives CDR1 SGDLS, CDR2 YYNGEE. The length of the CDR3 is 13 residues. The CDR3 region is CASSVGITYEQYF. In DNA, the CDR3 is TGTGCCAGCAGCGTGGGCATAACCTACGAGCAGTACTTC.

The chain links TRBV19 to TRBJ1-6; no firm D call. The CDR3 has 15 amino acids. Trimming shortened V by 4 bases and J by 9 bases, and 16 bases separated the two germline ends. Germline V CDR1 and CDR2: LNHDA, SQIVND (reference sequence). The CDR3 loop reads CASSTPIRRGSPLHF. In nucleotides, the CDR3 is TGTGCCAGTAGTACCCCGATACGGCGAGGTTCACCCCTCCACTTT.

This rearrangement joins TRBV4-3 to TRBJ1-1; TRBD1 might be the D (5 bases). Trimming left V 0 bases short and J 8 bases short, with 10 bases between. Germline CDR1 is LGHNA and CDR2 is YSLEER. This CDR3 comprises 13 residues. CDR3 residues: CASSQDPGQEAFF. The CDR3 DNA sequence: TGCGCCAGCAGCCAAGATCCAGGACAAGAAGCTTTCTTT.

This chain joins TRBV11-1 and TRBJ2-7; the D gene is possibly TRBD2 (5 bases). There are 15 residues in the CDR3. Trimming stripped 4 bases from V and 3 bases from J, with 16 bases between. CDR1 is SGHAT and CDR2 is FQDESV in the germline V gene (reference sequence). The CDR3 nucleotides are TGTGCCAGCAGCTCACCGCAGATCGGGATCTACGAGCAGTACTTC. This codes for CASSSPQIGIYEQYF.

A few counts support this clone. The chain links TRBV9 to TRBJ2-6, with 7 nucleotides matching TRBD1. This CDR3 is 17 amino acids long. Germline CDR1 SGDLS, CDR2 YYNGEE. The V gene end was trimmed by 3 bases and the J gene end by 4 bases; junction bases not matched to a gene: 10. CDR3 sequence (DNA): TGTGCCAGCAGCGGAGAGACGACAGGGTTCGGGGCCAACGTCCTGACTTTC. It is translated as CASSGETTGFGANVLTF.

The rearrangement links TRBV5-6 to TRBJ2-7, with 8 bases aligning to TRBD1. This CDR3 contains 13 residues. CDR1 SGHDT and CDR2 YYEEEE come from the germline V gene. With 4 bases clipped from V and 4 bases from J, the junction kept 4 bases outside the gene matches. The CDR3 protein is CASSPWTGYEQYF. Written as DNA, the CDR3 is TGTGCCAGCAGCCCTTGGACAGGGTACGAGCAGTACTTC.

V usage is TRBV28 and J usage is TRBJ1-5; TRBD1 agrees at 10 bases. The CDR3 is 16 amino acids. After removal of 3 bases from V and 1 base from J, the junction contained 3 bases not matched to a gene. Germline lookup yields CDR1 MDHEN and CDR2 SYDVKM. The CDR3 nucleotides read TGTGCCAGCAGTTTGGGGGGACAGGGGAGCAATCAGCCCCAGCATTTT. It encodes CASSLGGQGSNQPQHF.

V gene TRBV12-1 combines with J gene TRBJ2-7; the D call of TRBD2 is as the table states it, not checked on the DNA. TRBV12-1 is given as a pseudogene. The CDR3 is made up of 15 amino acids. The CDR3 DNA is TGTGCCAGCAGTCCCGTGGGCGGGAGCGGTTACGAGCAGTACTTC. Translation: CASSPVGGSGYEQYF.

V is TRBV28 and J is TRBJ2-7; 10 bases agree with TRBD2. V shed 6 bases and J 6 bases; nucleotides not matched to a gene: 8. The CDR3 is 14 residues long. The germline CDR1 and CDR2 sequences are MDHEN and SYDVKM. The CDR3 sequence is CASRPLAGTGEQYF. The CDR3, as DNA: TGTGCCAGCAGGCCACTAGCGGGAACCGGCGAGCAGTACTTC.

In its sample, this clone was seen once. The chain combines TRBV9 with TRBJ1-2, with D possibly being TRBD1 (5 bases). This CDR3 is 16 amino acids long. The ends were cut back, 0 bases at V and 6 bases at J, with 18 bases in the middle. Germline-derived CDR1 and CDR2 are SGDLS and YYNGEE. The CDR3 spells CASSVATGNPGDGYTF. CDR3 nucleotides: TGTGCCAGCAGCGTAGCTACAGGAAACCCGGGAGATGGCTACACCTTC.

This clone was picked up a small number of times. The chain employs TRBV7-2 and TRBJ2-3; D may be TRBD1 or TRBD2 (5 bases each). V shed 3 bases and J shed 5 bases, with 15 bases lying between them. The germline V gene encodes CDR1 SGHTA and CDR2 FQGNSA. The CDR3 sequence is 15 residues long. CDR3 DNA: TGTGCCAGCAGCTTTCGGGGCTCAATGGGAGATACGCAGTATTTT. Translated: CASSFRGSMGDTQYF.

CDR3: CASSSRALNTGELFF. The CDR3 DNA is TGTGCCAGCAGTTCGCGGGCCCTGAACACCGGGGAGCTGTTTTTT. The gene calls are TRBV6-1 and TRBJ2-2; the D gene is possibly TRBD2 (5 bases). Between the trimmed V and J ends, which lost 5 bases and 1 base, there was a span of 11 bases. The germline gives CDR1 MNHNS, CDR2 SASEGT. The CDR3 has 15 amino acids.

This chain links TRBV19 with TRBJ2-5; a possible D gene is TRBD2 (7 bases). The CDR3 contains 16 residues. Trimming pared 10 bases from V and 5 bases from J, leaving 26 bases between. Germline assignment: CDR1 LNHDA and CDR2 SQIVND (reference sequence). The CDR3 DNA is TGTGCCACCTCCCTTGGGGGGGCCCGAGGGAGGGAGACCCAGTACTTC. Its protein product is CATSLGGARGRETQYF.